The entry below describes one T cell receptor beta chain. The sample is drawn from a study of graft-versus-host responses after intestinal transplantation. Responders (about 200,000, CFSE-labeled) were co-plated with about 200,000 irradiated, violet-dye-labeled stimulators. Proliferating CFSE-low CD3+CD4+ and CD3+CD8+ responders were sorted post-reaction. V was trimmed by 4 bases and J by 7 bases, leaving 20 bases between them. The germline V gene has CDR1 SGHTS and CDR2 YDEGEE. The CDR3 sequence is 15 residues long. Points from the study as a whole: There were GvH clones found in recipient marrow, and some of them appeared first in ileum or blood. Early after transplant, HvG declines were associated with peak levels of circulating GvH clones.

The protocol was immunoSEQ multiplex PCR, while the TCRdb copy is restricted to in-frame clones and leaves out a portion. The sample has roughly 14,000 clones; roughly 29% are singletons. The input for sequencing was alloreactive CD4+ T cells from a mixed lymphocyte reaction culture, taken before intestinal transplant. Subset here: CFSE-low proliferating T cells sorted from roughly six-day pre-transplant mixed lymphocyte reaction (GvH or HvG direction). This chain connects TRBV5-8 to TRBJ1-2; unclear D gene. The origin of this receptor is a human patient who received an intestinal transplant. Here the CDR3 DNA reads TGTGCCAGCAGCCAAGACAAGGACGTGGAGCGTGGCTACACCTTC. Its translation is CASSQDKDVERGYTF.